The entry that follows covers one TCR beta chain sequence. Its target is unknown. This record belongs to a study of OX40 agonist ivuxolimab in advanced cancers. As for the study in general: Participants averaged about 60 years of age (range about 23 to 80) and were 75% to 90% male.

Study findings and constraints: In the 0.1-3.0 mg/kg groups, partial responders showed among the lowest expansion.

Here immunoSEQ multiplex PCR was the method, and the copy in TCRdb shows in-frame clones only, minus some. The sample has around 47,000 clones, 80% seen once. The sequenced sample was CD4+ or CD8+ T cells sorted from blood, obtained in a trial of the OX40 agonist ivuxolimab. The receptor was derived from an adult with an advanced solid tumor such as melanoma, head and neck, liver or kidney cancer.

The CDR3 is CAWSREPYIQYF. CDR3 DNA sequence: TGTGCCTGGAGCCGGGAGCCGTACATTCAGTACTTC. The chain carries TRBV30 and TRBJ2-4, with a weak D call TRBD2 (6 bases). CDR3 length equals 12 residues. Trimming left V 3 bases short and J 8 bases short, with 11 bases between. Germline V gives CDR1 GTSNPN, CDR2 SVGIG (reference sequence). Together with reference TRBV30 and TRBJ2-4, the CDR3 gives the full variable domain: SQTIHQWPATLVQPVGSPLSLECTVEGTSNPNLYWYRQAAGRGLQLLFYSVGIGQISSEVPQNLSASRPQDRQFILSSKKLLLSDSGFYLCAWSREPYIQYFGAGTRLSVL.